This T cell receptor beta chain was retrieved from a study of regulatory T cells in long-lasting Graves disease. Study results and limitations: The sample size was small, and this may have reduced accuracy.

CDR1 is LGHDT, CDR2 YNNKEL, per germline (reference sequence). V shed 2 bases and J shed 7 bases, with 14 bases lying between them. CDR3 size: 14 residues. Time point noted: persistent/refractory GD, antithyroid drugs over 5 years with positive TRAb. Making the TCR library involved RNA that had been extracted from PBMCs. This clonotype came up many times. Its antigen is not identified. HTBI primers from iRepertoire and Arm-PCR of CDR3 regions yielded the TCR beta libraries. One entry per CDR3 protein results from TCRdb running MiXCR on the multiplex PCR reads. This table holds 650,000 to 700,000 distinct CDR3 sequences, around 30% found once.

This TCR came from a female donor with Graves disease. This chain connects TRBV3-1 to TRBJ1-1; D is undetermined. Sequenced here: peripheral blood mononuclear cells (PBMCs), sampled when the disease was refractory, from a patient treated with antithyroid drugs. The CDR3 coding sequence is TGTGCCAGCAGCCAAAGTAGAGGCGCGGTTGAAGCTTTCTTT. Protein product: CASSQSRGAVEAFF.